Below, 15 T cell receptor beta chains from the same sample are listed, as sequenced in a study of CD8 T cells in Susac syndrome. Reverse transcription of roughly 0.5 to 1 ug RNA used random hexamers. TCRdb reanalysed the immunoSEQ multiplex PCR reads using MiXCR and keeps one entry per CDR3 protein. Of 330,000 or so distinct CDR3 sequences in the sample, 65% to 90% were seen once. Sequencing was done on a sample of CD8+ T cells from PBMCs. The source is a human donor with multiple sclerosis.

The chain recombines TRBV27 with TRBJ1-1, with D perhaps TRBD1 (6 bases). V lost 3 bases and J lost 8, with 13 bases in between. The CDR3 loop spans 13 amino acids. The germline V gene has CDR1 MNHEY and CDR2 SMNVEV (reference sequence). This chain's CDR3 is CASSFGQGIEAFF. Written as DNA, the CDR3 is TGTGCCAGCAGTTTTGGCCAGGGGATAGAAGCTTTCTTT.

This clonotype showed up just once. CDR3 amino acids: CASSFPRENTGELFF. The CDR3 DNA reads TGTGCCAGCAGTTTTCCCCGGGAGAACACCGGGGAGCTGTTTTTT. This sequence joins TRBV28 and TRBJ2-2; D perhaps matches TRBD2 (5 bases). The CDR3 extends over 15 amino acids. Germline lookup yields CDR1 MDHEN and CDR2 SYDVKM. V shed 3 bases and J shed 1 base, with 9 bases lying between them.

This clonotype was seen a single time. This rearrangement joins TRBV14 to TRBJ2-2, with a possible D match to TRBD1 (5 bases). Germline V lookup: CDR1 SGHDN, CDR2 FVKESK. Trimming cost V 1 base and J 6 bases, with 6 bases left between them. The CDR3 loop spans 13 amino acids. The CDR3 DNA is TGTGCCAGCAGCCAAGCAGGGCCCGGGGAGCTGTTTTTT. Its translation is CASSQAGPGELFF.

This chain connects TRBV6-5 to TRBJ2-7; 11 bases align to TRBD2. CDR3 length: 16 residues. The junction had 4 bases not matched to a gene; V was cut back by 0 bases and J by 3 bases. The germline V gene encodes CDR1 MNHEY and CDR2 SVGAGI. The CDR3 region is CASSYSGTSGFYEQYF. The CDR3 DNA sequence: TGTGCCAGCAGTTACTCGGGGACTAGCGGCTTCTACGAGCAGTACTTC.

This chain joins TRBV30 and TRBJ2-5; D is possibly TRBD1 or TRBD2 (5 bases each). V gave up 8 bases and J gave up 11 bases, with 18 bases separating them. CDR3 length: 11 residues. In germline, CDR1 is GTSNPN, CDR2 SVGIG (reference sequence). The CDR3, as DNA: TGTGCCGCATCCCATCCGGGACGACAGTACTTC. This encodes CAASHPGRQYF.

This clonotype appeared once. The chain employs TRBV6-2 or TRBV6-3 and TRBJ1-1; 10 positions agree with TRBD1. With V trimmed by 6 bases and J by 4 bases, 2 bases remained unmatched. The length of the CDR3 is 13 residues. Germline loops: CDR1 MNHEY, CDR2 SVGEGT. The CDR3 sequence: CASRWDRGTEAFF. The CDR3 bases are TGTGCCAGCAGGTGGGACAGGGGCACTGAAGCTTTCTTT.

The gene calls are TRBV28 and TRBJ1-4; D call uncertain. V gave up 6 bases and J gave up 0 bases, with 11 bases separating them. Germline-derived CDR1 and CDR2 are MDHEN and SYDVKM. The CDR3 contains 15 residues. The CDR3 sequence is CASSRYTATNEKLFF. DNA for the CDR3: TGTGCCAGCAGCCGTTACACTGCAACTAATGAAAAACTGTTTTTT. Looking up the rest from reference TRBV28 and TRBJ1-4 gives the full variable domain: DVKVTQSSRYLVKRTGEKVFLECVQDMDHENMFWYRQDPGLGLRLIYFSYDVKMKEKGDIPEGYSVSREKKERFSLILESASTNQTSMYLCASSRYTATNEKLFFGSGTQLSVL.

The rearrangement links TRBV27 to TRBJ2-7; D gene ambiguous. The CDR3 has 16 residues. Germline V gene sequence: CDR1 MNHEY, CDR2 SMNVEV (reference sequence). The V end was cut by 6 bases, the J end by 5 bases, with 23 bases between. The CDR3 bases are TGTGCCAGCAGATCCCCCACCCAGACACCTTTCCACGAGCAGTACTTC. Protein sequence: CASRSPTQTPFHEQYF.

The rearrangement uses TRBV9 and TRBJ2-5; tentative D call: TRBD2 (6 bases). This CDR3 has 14 residues. The V gene's germline CDR1 is SGDLS and CDR2 YYNGEE. V lost 3 bases to trimming and J lost 5 bases, with 14 bases between them. Written as DNA, the CDR3 is TGTGCCAGCAGCGGTGTCGGGGGATTGGAGACCCAGTACTTC. It is translated as CASSGVGGLETQYF.

A note on this clonotype: An end of the junction differs from the germline gene, which may be a read error. The V call is TRBV6-5, the J call TRBJ2-7; D is unclear. Germline loops: CDR1 MNHEY, CDR2 SVGAGI. This CDR3 is built from 13 residues. The CDR3 DNA sequence: TGTGCCAGCAGCCTAACAGCGACCTACGGGCAGTACTTC. It translates to CASSLTATYGQYF.

The J gene is TRBJ2-1, the V gene TRBV6-2 or TRBV6-3; 11 nucleotides align to TRBD2. V shed 4 bases and J 2 bases; nucleotides not matched to a gene: 4. Germline loops: CDR1 MNHEY, CDR2 SVGEGT. The CDR3 is made up of 16 amino acids. The CDR3 DNA reads TGTGCCAGCAGTTTACTAGCGGGGGCTGCCTACAATGAGCAGTTCTTC. Protein sequence: CASSLLAGAAYNEQFF.

The chain has TRBV6-2 or TRBV6-3 and TRBJ2-7; no firm D call. Per germline, CDR1 MNHEY and CDR2 SVGEGT. V was pared by 4 bases and J by 0 bases, with 13 bases between. CDR3 size: 15 residues. CDR3: CASSSYSTFSYEQYF. In DNA, the CDR3 is TGTGCCAGCAGTTCCTACTCTACCTTCTCCTACGAGCAGTACTTC.

The gene calls are TRBV11-2 and TRBJ1-1; D is ambiguous. The CDR3 spans 16 residues. CDR1 is SGHAT, CDR2 FQNNGV, per germline. V was trimmed by 3 bases and J by 1 base, leaving 15 bases between them. CDR3 in DNA: TGTGCCAGCAGCTTTACCCCCAGTTATACGAACACTGAAGCTTTCTTT. The encoded protein is CASSFTPSYTNTEAFF. Combining the CDR3 with reference TRBV11-2 and TRBJ1-1 gives the whole variable domain EAGVAQSPRYKIIEKRQSVAFWCNPISGHATLYWYQQILGQGPKLLIQFQNNGVVDDSQLPKDRFSAERLKGVDSTLKIQPAKLEDSAVYLCASSFTPSYTNTEAFFGQGTRLTVV.

The CDR3 loop reads CSARDPGGGYTF. CDR3 in DNA: TGCAGTGCTAGAGATCCTGGGGGAGGCTACACCTTC. The chain couples TRBV20-1 to TRBJ1-2; tentative D call: TRBD1 (5 bases). Trimming removed 0 bases at V and 8 bases at J, with 10 bases between. This CDR3 region has 12 residues. In germline, CDR1 is DFQATT, CDR2 SNEGSKA (reference sequence).

This sequence joins TRBV6-1 and TRBJ2-2; 7 bases line up with TRBD1. Germline V gives CDR1 MNHNS, CDR2 SASEGT. The CDR3 is made up of 19 amino acids. Trimming removed 7 bases from V and 0 bases from J; junction bases left unmatched: 17. The CDR3 sequence: CASTAGDSLLFANTGELFF. The CDR3 DNA sequence: TGTGCCAGCACCGCTGGGGACAGCCTTTTGTTCGCGAACACCGGGGAGCTGTTTTTT.